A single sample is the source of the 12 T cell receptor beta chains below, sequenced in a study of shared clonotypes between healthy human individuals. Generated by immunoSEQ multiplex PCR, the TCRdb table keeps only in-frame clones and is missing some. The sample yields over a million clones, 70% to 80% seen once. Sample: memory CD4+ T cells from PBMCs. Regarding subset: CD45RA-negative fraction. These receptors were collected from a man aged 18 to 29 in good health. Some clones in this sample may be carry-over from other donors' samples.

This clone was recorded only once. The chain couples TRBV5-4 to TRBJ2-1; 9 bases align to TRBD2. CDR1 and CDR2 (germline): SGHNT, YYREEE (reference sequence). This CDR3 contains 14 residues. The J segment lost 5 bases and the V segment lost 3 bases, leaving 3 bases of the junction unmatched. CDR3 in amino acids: CASSSTSGHNEQFF. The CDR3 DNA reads TGTGCCAGCAGCTCGACTAGCGGACACAATGAGCAGTTCTTC.

The CDR3 here is CASSPRDSSSYNEQFF. The CDR3 coding sequence is TGTGCCAGCAGCCCAAGGGACTCGAGCTCCTACAATGAGCAGTTCTTC. This rearrangement joins TRBV9 to TRBJ2-1; D possibly corresponds to TRBD2 (6 bases). The CDR3 spans 16 residues. V gave up 4 bases and J gave up 0 bases, with 14 bases separating them. Per the germline V gene, CDR1 is SGDLS and CDR2 is YYNGEE.

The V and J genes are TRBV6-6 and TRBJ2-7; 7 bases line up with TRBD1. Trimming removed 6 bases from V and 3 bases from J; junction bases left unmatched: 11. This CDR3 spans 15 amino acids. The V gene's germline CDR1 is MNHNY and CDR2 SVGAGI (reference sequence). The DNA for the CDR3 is TGTGCCAGCAGCCATAACAGGGGACGAGACTACGAGCAGTACTTC. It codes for CASSHNRGRDYEQYF.

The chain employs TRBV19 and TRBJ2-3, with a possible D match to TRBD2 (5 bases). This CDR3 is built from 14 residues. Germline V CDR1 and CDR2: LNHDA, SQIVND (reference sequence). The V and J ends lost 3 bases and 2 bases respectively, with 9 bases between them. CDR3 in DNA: TGTGCCAGTAGTATGAGCGGATCCACAGATACGCAGTATTTT. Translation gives CASSMSGSTDTQYF.

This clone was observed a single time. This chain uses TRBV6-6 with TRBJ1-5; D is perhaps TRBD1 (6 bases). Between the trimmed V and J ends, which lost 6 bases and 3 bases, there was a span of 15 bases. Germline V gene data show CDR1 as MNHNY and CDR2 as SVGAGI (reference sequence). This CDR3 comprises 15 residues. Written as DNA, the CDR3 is TGTGCCAGCAGCCCCGGCAGGGGATCCAATCAGCCCCAGCATTTT. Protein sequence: CASSPGRGSNQPQHF.

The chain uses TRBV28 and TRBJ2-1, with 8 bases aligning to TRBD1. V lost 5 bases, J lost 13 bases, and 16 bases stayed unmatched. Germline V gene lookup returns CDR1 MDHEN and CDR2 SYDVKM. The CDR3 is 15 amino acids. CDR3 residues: CASSPPGQDPGSQFF. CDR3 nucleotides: TGTGCCAGCAGTCCACCGGGACAGGACCCAGGTAGTCAGTTCTTC.

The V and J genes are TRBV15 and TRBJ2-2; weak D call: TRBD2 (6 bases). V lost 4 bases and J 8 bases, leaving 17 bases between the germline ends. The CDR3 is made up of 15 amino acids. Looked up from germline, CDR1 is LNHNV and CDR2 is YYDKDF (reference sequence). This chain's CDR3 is CATSNGGTWGGELFF. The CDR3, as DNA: TGTGCCACCAGCAATGGCGGGACCTGGGGTGGGGAGCTGTTTTTT.

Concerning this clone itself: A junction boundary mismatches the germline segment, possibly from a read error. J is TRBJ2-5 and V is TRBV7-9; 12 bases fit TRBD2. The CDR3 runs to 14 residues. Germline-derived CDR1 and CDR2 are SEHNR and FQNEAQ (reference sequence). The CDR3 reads CASSLAGGRETQYF. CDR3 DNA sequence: TGTGCCAGCAGCCTAGCGGGAGGGAGGGAGACCCAGTACTTC.

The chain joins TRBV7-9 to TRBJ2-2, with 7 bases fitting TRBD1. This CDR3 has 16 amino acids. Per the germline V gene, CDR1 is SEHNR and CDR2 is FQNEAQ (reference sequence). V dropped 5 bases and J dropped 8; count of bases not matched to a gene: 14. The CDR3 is CASSDRDRTPSGELFF. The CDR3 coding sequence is TGTGCCAGCAGCGACCGGGACAGAACCCCGTCAGGGGAGCTGTTTTTT.

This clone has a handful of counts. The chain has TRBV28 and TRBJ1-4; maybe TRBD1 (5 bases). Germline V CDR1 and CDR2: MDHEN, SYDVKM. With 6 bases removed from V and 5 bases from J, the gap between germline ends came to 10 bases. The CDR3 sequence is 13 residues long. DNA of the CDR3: TGTGCCAGCAGGTCCGGGGCCAATGAAAAACTGTTTTTT. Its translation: CASRSGANEKLFF.

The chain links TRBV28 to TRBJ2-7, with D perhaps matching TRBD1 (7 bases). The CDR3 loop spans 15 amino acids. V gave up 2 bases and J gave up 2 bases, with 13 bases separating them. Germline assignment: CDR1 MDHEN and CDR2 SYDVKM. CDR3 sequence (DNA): TGTGCCAGCAGTTTAAGCAGGGGGGTTGCCTACGAGCAGTACTTC. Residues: CASSLSRGVAYEQYF.

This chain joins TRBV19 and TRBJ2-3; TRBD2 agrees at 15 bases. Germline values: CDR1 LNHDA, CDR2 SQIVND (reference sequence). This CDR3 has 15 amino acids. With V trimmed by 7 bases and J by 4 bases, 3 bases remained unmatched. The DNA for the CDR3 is TGTGCCAGTAAGGGACTAGCGGGAGGCTCAGATACGCAGTATTTT. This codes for CASKGLAGGSDTQYF. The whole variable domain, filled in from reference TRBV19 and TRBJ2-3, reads DGGITQSPKYLFRKEGQNVTLSCEQNLNHDAMYWYRQDPGQGLRLIYYSQIVNDFQKGDIAEGYSVSREKKESFPLTVTSAQKNPTAFYLCASKGLAGGSDTQYFGPGTRLTVL.